These T cell receptor beta chains were read from a single sample in a study of T cells expressing NK-cell markers. TCRdb reprocessed the 5' RACE reads, with one entry per CDR3 protein and no DNA. This sample's clone table lists 140,000 or so distinct CDR3 sequences. Sample: blood T cells: a sorted CD56 or NKG2C T cell subset, CD4+ or CD8+ T cells, or bulk PBMC T cells (not recorded which). The receptors here all came from a man aged 18 to 29 in good health. Each CDR3 is given with its conserved first and last residue.

len	v_gene	j_gene	CDR3aa
13	TRBV29-1	TRBJ2-3	CSVAETGPDTQYF
16	TRBV4-1	TRBJ1-1	CASSQEAGGLNTEAFF
14	TRBV20-1	TRBJ2-3	CSARPGPSGDTQYF
15	TRBV7-8	TRBJ1-5	CASSLPTGDNQPQHF
17	TRBV4-2	TRBJ2-3	CASSQAQGLAGGDTQYF
16	TRBV4-2	TRBJ2-3	CASSQGERGGTDTQYF
15	TRBV3-1	TRBJ2-7	CASSPVAGGSYEQYF
11	TRBV5-1	TRBJ2-6	CASGRANVLTF
15	TRBV7-6	TRBJ2-7	CASSPTMGQTYEQYF
15	TRBV5-5	TRBJ1-1	CASSLGQGINTEAFF
12	TRBV29-1	TRBJ2-2	CSVEEDTGELFF
15	TRBV6-5	TRBJ2-5	CASSSVLAVFETQYF
16	TRBV19	TRBJ2-1	CASSIDLGGGGNEQFF
16	TRBV7-2	TRBJ1-5	CASSFHREGDNQPQHF
16	TRBV7-9	TRBJ2-3	CASSSLTGGFGDTQYF
19	TRBV19	TRBJ2-3	CASSIGTAGPHSSTDTQYF
11	TRBV29-1	TRBJ1-2	CSVSTGPGYTF
15	TRBV6-5	TRBJ2-2	CASSYGDGGAGELFF
17	TRBV4-3	TRBJ2-3	CASSQSPGPGSGDTQYF
15	TRBV7-8	TRBJ1-4	CASSLGEPSHEKLFF
16	TRBV4-2	TRBJ2-1	CASSQARDLPLNEQFF
16	TRBV11-2	TRBJ2-1	CASSLKGLAPYNEQFF
13	TRBV14	TRBJ2-5	CASSRGGEETQYF
14	TRBV6-2/TRBV6-3	TRBJ2-1	CASSLLGPYNEQFF
15	TRBV24-1	TRBJ2-1	CATSDLAGVNNEQFF
18	TRBV6-5	TRBJ2-7	CASSYPMTSVTSSYEQYF
15	TRBV7-8	TRBJ2-3	CASSSDGYSTDTQYF
14	TRBV19	TRBJ1-1	CASTSLGGGTEAFF
16	TRBV4-1	TRBJ2-3	CASSQGGRGGTDTQYF
18	TRBV3-1	TRBJ2-1	CASSQASRGGTGYNEQFF
14	TRBV28	TRBJ2-1	CASSFRREYNEQFF
15	TRBV4-3	TRBJ1-5	CASSQSRQSNQPQHF
14	TRBV7-9	TRBJ2-1	CASRGLAGGGEQFF
15	TRBV6-2/TRBV6-3	TRBJ1-1	CASRLGQDGRAEAFF
14	TRBV29-1	TRBJ2-3	CSVEGGPFTDTQYF
15	TRBV19	TRBJ2-3	CASSISLFTGQSEYF
15	TRBV2	TRBJ2-1	CASSASGSSYNEQFF
16	TRBV5-1	TRBJ2-3	CASSYEGVGVTDTQYF
18	TRBV11-2	TRBJ2-1	CASKRDIFSGLDYNEQFF
15	TRBV3-1	TRBJ2-3	CASRQENILTDTQYF
14	TRBV29-1	TRBJ2-2	CSVEVLGVPGELFF